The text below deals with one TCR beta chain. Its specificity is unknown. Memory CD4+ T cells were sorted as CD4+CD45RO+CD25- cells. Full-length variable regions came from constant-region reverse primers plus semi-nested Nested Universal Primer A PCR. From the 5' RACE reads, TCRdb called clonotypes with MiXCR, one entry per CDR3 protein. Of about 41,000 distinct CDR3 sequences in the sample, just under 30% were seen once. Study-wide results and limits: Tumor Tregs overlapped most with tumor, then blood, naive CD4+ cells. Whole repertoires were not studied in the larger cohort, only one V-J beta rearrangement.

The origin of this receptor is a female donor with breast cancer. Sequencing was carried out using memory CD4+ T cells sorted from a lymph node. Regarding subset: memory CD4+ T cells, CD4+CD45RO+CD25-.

CDR3 sequence: CASSLLAGVTTGELFF. The CDR3 nucleotides are TGTGCCAGCAGCCTACTAGCGGGAGTTACCACCGGGGAGCTGTTTTTT. The genes are TRBV5-4 and TRBJ2-2; TRBD2 matches 11 bases. After removal of 4 bases from V and 4 bases from J, the junction contained 6 bases not matched to a gene. In germline, CDR1 is SGHNT, CDR2 YYREEE (reference sequence). CDR3 length: 16 amino acids. The entire variable domain, with the rest obtained from reference TRBV5-4 and TRBJ2-2, is as follows: ETGVTQSPTHLIKTRGQQVTLRCSSQSGHNTVSWYQQALGQGPQFIFQYYREEENGRGNFPPRFSGLQFPNYSSELNVNALELDDSALYLCASSLLAGVTTGELFFGEGSRLTVL.